A single T cell receptor beta chain is shown here with its context. Its antigen is currently unknown. In the PCR, 60 Vbeta and 13 Jbeta primers were used. The method was immunoSEQ multiplex PCR; TCRdb's version includes in-frame clones alone and lacks a portion of them. Seen here are some 110,000 clones, 10% observed once, and the top ten hold over 4.5%. This sample is part of a study of cytomegalovirus exposure and HLA in healthy donors. Whole-study findings and limits: The majority of CMV-associated TCR beta chains were reported as apparently HLA-restricted in a later analysis.

The CDR3 runs to 15 residues. The trim removed 6 bases at V and 2 bases at J, leaving 7 bases unmatched. CDR1 is MNHEY and CDR2 is SMNVEV in the germline V gene (reference sequence). This sequence joins TRBV27 and TRBJ1-2; 9 bases align to TRBD1. The source is a man aged 40-49 years in good health and CMV-seropositive. The specimen sequenced was PBMCs. The CDR3 loop reads CASSHRGRINYGYTF. The DNA for the CDR3 is TGTGCCAGCAGCCACAGGGGGCGCATAAACTATGGCTACACCTTC.